This T cell receptor (beta chain) was found in a study of blood T cell repertoires in COVID-19. On the study more broadly: T cells, B-cell-depleted T cells, or PBMCs supplied cDNA or gDNA.

This clone was counted between two and nine times. Using immunoSEQ multiplex PCR, the repertoire was profiled, and TCRdb retains in-frame clones only, with some absent. The sample includes approximately 170,000 clones, about 80% of them seen just once. The V and J ends lost 8 bases and 2 bases respectively, with 15 bases between them. The CDR3 runs to 14 residues. Germline V lookup: CDR1 MNHEY, CDR2 SVGAGI. The clonotype was recovered from a woman between 70 and 85 years old in a cohort exposed to, infected with or recovered from COVID-19 (not recorded which). Input material: PBMCs or T cells enriched from blood (not recorded which). This rearrangement joins TRBV6-5 to TRBJ1-2; TRBD1 is a possible D gene (5 bases). The CDR3 sequence is CASQKIGHNYGYTF. CDR3 DNA sequence: TGTGCCAGCCAAAAGATCGGACACAACTATGGCTACACCTTC.